The rows below give T cell receptor beta chains drawn from one sample of a study of CD8+ T cells in alopecia areata. Clones were sequenced by immunoSEQ multiplex PCR, and TCRdb holds only the in-frame ones, with some missing. The data contain roughly 250,000 clones, around three fifths of them singletons. Sequencing used CD4+ T cells sorted from blood, obtained at approximately week 52, from a patient treated with tofacitinib. Receptors were obtained from a human donor with alopecia areata. Both conserved end residues are part of each CDR3. D genes are given only for firm matches. The size field is filled for only some rows; it gives once, few, many or a size class.

clone_size	v_call	d_call	j_call	cdr3_nt	cdr3_aa
NA	TRBV7-2	TRBD2	TRBJ2-2	TGTGCCAGCAGCTCACGGGAGGGACAGAACACCGGGGAGCTGTTTTTT	CASSSREGQNTGELFF
NA	TRBV7-3	NA	TRBJ2-6	TGTGCCAGCAGCTTAGGCGGACGGACCTCTGGGGCCAACGTCCTGACTTTC	CASSLGGRTSGANVLTF
NA	TRBV30	NA	TRBJ2-5	TGTGCCTGGAGTCCCATTTACGAGACCCAGTACTTC	CAWSPIYETQYF
once	TRBV4-1	NA	TRBJ1-2	TGCGCCAGCAGCCAATTGGTTGGGGGTCCCGAATTTAACTATGGCTACACCTTC	CASSQLVGGPEFNYGYTF
NA	TRBV6-5	NA	TRBJ2-3	TGTGCCAGCAGTCCCCGGGACCCAAGCACAGATACGCAGTATTTT	CASSPRDPSTDTQYF
NA	TRBV29-1	TRBD2	TRBJ2-1	TGCAGCGCCGGAAGCGGGGCCGCTTTCAATGAGCAGTTCTTC	CSAGSGAAFNEQFF
NA	TRBV5-1	NA	TRBJ2-3	TGCGCCAGCAGCTTGGTTCAGGCAATGGGAGATACGCAGTATTTT	CASSLVQAMGDTQYF
NA	TRBV30	NA	TRBJ2-7	TGTGCCCCCCACCCCAACGAGCAGTACTTC	CAPHPNEQYF
NA	TRBV4-2	TRBD1	TRBJ2-1	TGTGCCAGCAGCCAAGAACAGGGGAGCTCCTACAATGAGCAGTTCTTC	CASSQEQGSSYNEQFF
few	TRBV10-3	TRBD1	TRBJ2-1	TGTGCCATCAGCCTAGGGACAGGGAATAACAATGAGCAGTTCTTC	CAISLGTGNNNEQFF
NA	TRBV29-1	NA	TRBJ2-5	TGCAGCGTTATCCCAGCCACCGAGACCCAGTACTTC	CSVIPATETQYF
few	TRBV11-2	NA	TRBJ2-5	TGTGCCAGCAGCTTGAGGTCGAGGGACCAAGAGACCCAGTACTTC	CASSLRSRDQETQYF
NA	TRBV29-1	NA	TRBJ1-1	TGCAGCGTTGTCAGCATTGACAGGAACACTGAAGCTTTCTTT	CSVVSIDRNTEAFF
NA	TRBV7-2	NA	TRBJ1-3	TGTGCCAGCAGCTTAGGAACTCTCGGAAACACCATATATTTT	CASSLGTLGNTIYF
NA	TRBV7-9	TRBD1	TRBJ2-7	TGTGCCAGCACCGGCGGACAGGGTCCCTACGAGCAGTACTTC	CASTGGQGPYEQYF
few	TRBV19	TRBD2	TRBJ2-1	TGTGCCAGTAGTATGGGACGGGGGGTCTCCTACAATGAGCAGTTCTTC	CASSMGRGVSYNEQFF
few	TRBV7-9	NA	TRBJ1-4	TGTGCCAGCAGCTTAGCGTTAGACAGAACCGAAAAACTGTTTTTT	CASSLALDRTEKLFF
once	TRBV29-1	TRBD2	TRBJ2-3	TGCAGCGTTGGCACTAGCGGGGGGCCCGATACGCAGTATTTT	CSVGTSGGPDTQYF
NA	TRBV7-9	NA	TRBJ2-1	TGTGCCAGCAGCTCCGGGACAATTATGGTCGATGAGCAGTTCTTC	CASSSGTIMVDEQFF
NA	TRBV9	NA	TRBJ2-7	TGTGCCAGCAGCGTAGCTTCGGAGAGCTACGAGCAGTACTTC	CASSVASESYEQYF
few	TRBV18	NA	TRBJ1-1	TGTGCCAGCTCCCGGCGCACGGGGGATAACACTGAAGCTTTCTTT	CASSRRTGDNTEAFF
NA	TRBV19	NA	TRBJ2-6	TGTGCCAGTAGTTCTGGGCTGGACAACGTCCTGACTTTC	CASSSGLDNVLTF
NA	TRBV4-2	TRBD1	TRBJ1-6	TGTGCCAGCAGCCAAGGCCAGGACAGGCTGACCTATAATTCACCCCTCCACTTT	CASSQGQDRLTYNSPLHF
NA	TRBV5-1	NA	TRBJ2-7	TGCGCCAGCAGCGTTGGTATGTACGAGCAGTACTTC	CASSVGMYEQYF
few	TRBV5-1	NA	TRBJ2-1	TGCGCCAGCAGCTTCGGCGGGGACAATGAGCAGTTCTTC	CASSFGGDNEQFF
NA	TRBV25-1	TRBD1	TRBJ2-3	TGTGCCAGCAGTGAGTTGGACAGGAAGACAGATACGCAGTATTTT	CASSELDRKTDTQYF
NA	TRBV7-3	TRBD2	TRBJ2-2	TGTGCCAGCAGCTTAAGGGCGGTAGCGGGGGAGAACACCGGGGAGCTGTTTTTT	CASSLRAVAGENTGELFF
many	TRBV30	TRBD1	TRBJ2-7	TGTGCCTGGAGTGGCCGGTGGGGACAGCAATACGAGCAGTACTTC	CAWSGRWGQQYEQYF
NA	TRBV2	TRBD1	TRBJ2-7	TGTGCCAGCAGGAAGCCAGGGGGCGGGTACGAGCAGTACTTC	CASRKPGGGYEQYF
NA	TRBV7-8	NA	TRBJ1-3	TGTGCCAGCAGCTTAGCGGGGGGCTCTGGAAACACCATATATTTT	CASSLAGGSGNTIYF
NA	TRBV4-2	NA	TRBJ2-7	TGTGCCAGCAGCCAAGAGAGGGCAGGGCGCTACGAGCAGTACTTC	CASSQERAGRYEQYF
NA	TRBV29-1	TRBD1	TRBJ2-5	TGCAGCGTTGCAGGGGGCCTAGAGACCCAGTACTTC	CSVAGGLETQYF
NA	TRBV9	TRBD2	TRBJ2-1	TGTGCCAGCAGCATAGCGCCTAGCGGGGGAATCGATGAGCAGTTCTTC	CASSIAPSGGIDEQFF
NA	TRBV6-5	NA	TRBJ1-5	TGTGCCAGCAGGACGGCCTTCAATAGCAATCAGCCCCAGCATTTT	CASRTAFNSNQPQHF
NA	TRBV30	NA	TRBJ1-5	TGTGCCTGGACTAGACAGGATAGCAATCAGCCCCAGCATTTT	CAWTRQDSNQPQHF
NA	TRBV5-1	NA	TRBJ2-2	TGCGCCAGCAGCCCCGGACAGGGAGGGGCCGGGGAGCTGTTTTTT	CASSPGQGGAGELFF
NA	TRBV12-5	NA	TRBJ2-2	TGTGCTAGTGGTCGGGACGCCAGTATAGACACCGGGGAGCTGTTTTTT	CASGRDASIDTGELFF
NA	TRBV4-1	NA	TRBJ1-4	TGCGCCAGCAGCCCTGGTGGGCAGGGTGAAAAACTGTTTTTT	CASSPGGQGEKLFF
NA	TRBV29-1	NA	TRBJ1-1	TGCAGCGTTCGGCGGGATTCGGACACTGAAGCTTTCTTT	CSVRRDSDTEAFF
NA	TRBV18	NA	TRBJ1-2	TGTGCCAGCTCATCGCTAGCACAGGGAGACTATGGCTACACCTTC	CASSSLAQGDYGYTF
few	TRBV5-1	TRBD1	TRBJ2-2	TGCGCCAGCAGCCCCGGGACAGGGAGGACCGGGGAGCTGTTTTTT	CASSPGTGRTGELFF
few	TRBV7-2	NA	TRBJ1-2	TGTGCCAGCAGCCCTCAGTTACTCGCAGGTGGCTACACCTTC	CASSPQLLAGGYTF
NA	TRBV6-1	NA	TRBJ2-7	TGTGCCAGCAGCCCTCATCCGGGATCCTCCTACGAGCAGTACTTC	CASSPHPGSSYEQYF
NA	TRBV7-2	TRBD2	TRBJ2-4	TGTGCCAGCAGCCCATACGCGGGGGGGGAGGACATTCAGTACTTC	CASSPYAGGEDIQYF
NA	TRBV2	TRBD1	TRBJ2-2	TGTGCCAGCCCGGGACAGGGTCAGAACACCGGGGAGCTGTTTTTT	CASPGQGQNTGELFF
NA	TRBV6-6	TRBD1	TRBJ1-1	TGTGCCAGCTCATTCACAGGGGCGGGCACTGAAGCTTTCTTT	CASSFTGAGTEAFF
few	TRBV6-5	NA	TRBJ1-2	TGTGCCAGCAGCTCGACGGTGAACTATGGCTACACCTTC	CASSSTVNYGYTF
NA	TRBV4-2	NA	TRBJ2-2	TGTGCCAGCAGCCGGGAACGGGGTTCGAACACCGGGGAGCTGTTTTTT	CASSRERGSNTGELFF
NA	TRBV30	TRBD1	TRBJ1-2	TGTGCCTGGCTGAATCCGGGACAGGGAAAGGATGGCTACACCTTC	CAWLNPGQGKDGYTF
few	TRBV5-1	NA	TRBJ2-3	TGCGCCAGCAGCTTGGGACCGACTAGCACAGATACGCAGTATTTT	CASSLGPTSTDTQYF
few	TRBV7-3	NA	TRBJ2-1	TGTGCCAGCAGCCTACTAGGTCTAACGGTAAATGAGCAGTTCTTC	CASSLLGLTVNEQFF
once	TRBV6-1	NA	TRBJ1-2	TGTGCCAGCAGTGAGCTAACCGGAGGGACCTATGGCTACACCTTC	CASSELTGGTYGYTF
once	TRBV5-4	TRBD1	TRBJ2-2	TGTGCCAGCACCACAGGGGGGAAGAACACCGGGGAGCTGTTTTTT	CASTTGGKNTGELFF
NA	TRBV30	NA	TRBJ1-2	TGTGCCTGGAGCGGCGGACAGAACTATGGCTACACCTTC	CAWSGGQNYGYTF
NA	TRBV7-2	TRBD2	TRBJ2-7	TGTGCCAGCAGCTTAAAGACTAGCGGGACCTACGAGCAGTACTTC	CASSLKTSGTYEQYF
NA	TRBV2	NA	TRBJ1-5	TGTGCCAGCAGTGGTAATAGCAATCAGCCCCAGCATTTT	CASSGNSNQPQHF
few	TRBV19	NA	TRBJ2-2	TGTGCCAGTTACACAGGCAACACCGGGGAGCTGTTTTTT	CASYTGNTGELFF
NA	TRBV30	TRBD1	TRBJ1-2	TGTGCCTGGAGTGTAGGTCGGACAGGGGGCTACACCTTC	CAWSVGRTGGYTF